Presented here are 6 T cell receptor beta chains from one specimen sequenced in a study of CD8+CD57+ T cells in acquired aplastic anemia. TCR beta VDJ and CDR3 were profiled, and genomic DNA was the template. TCRdb passed the reads through MiXCR, listing each CDR3 protein once. There are around 430,000 distinct CDR3 sequences in the sample; 25% to 40% occur only once, and 0.82% lies in the top ten. Patients chosen for sequencing had CD8+CD57+ cells that had expanded, as shown by flow cytometry. The specimen sequenced was sorted CD4+, CD8+, or CD8+CD57+ T cells (not recorded which) from PBMCs. The receptors originated from a human donor with aplastic anemia.

At least ten counts were recorded for this clonotype. The V and J genes are TRBV25-1 and TRBJ2-7; possible D gene TRBD2, 6 bases. The CDR3 is 13 residues long. The V and J ends lost 6 bases and 1 base respectively, with 10 bases between them. The V gene's germline CDR1 is MGHDK and CDR2 SYGVNS. For the CDR3, the DNA is TGTGCCAGCAGGCGGGACGGATCCTACGAGCAGTACTTC. Translating it yields CASRRDGSYEQYF.

This clonotype turned up a few times. The rearrangement uses TRBV5-6 and TRBJ1-5, with TRBD1 matching 9 bases. Germline CDR1 and CDR2: SGHDT and YYEEEE. The CDR3 extends over 14 amino acids. Trimming cost V 3 bases and J 6 bases; bases outside gene matches: 4. The DNA for the CDR3 is TGTGCCAGCAGCTCAGGGACAGGGAGTCAGCCCCAGCATTTT. As protein: CASSSGTGSQPQHF.

In its sample, this clonotype was seen many times. The V call is TRBV15, the J call TRBJ2-4, with 7 positions matching TRBD1. V gave up 6 bases and J gave up 5 bases; unmatched junction bases: 4. The length of the CDR3 is 13 residues. The germline V gene has CDR1 LNHNV and CDR2 YYDKDF (reference sequence). The CDR3 coding sequence is TGTGCCACCAGGTGGGACAGTGAAAACATTCAGTACTTC. Amino acid sequence: CATRWDSENIQYF. Full variable domain (rest looked up from reference TRBV15 and TRBJ2-4): DAMVIQNPRYQVTQFGKPVTLSCSQTLNHNVMYWYQQKSSQAPKLLFHYYDKDFNNEADTPDNFQSRRPNTSFCFLDIRSPGLGDTAMYLCATRWDSENIQYFGAGTRLSVL.

V usage is TRBV7-3 and J usage is TRBJ2-1, with 9 nucleotides matching TRBD2. With V trimmed by 5 bases and J by 5 bases, 7 bases remained unmatched. Germline V lookup: CDR1 SGHTA, CDR2 FQGTGA. The CDR3 spans 15 residues. CDR3 region: CASSHRLADDNEQFF. DNA for the CDR3: TGTGCCAGCAGCCACCGACTAGCGGATGACAATGAGCAGTTCTTC.

The CDR3 is CASSEDLFDRGNTEAFF. The CDR3 DNA sequence: TGTGCCAGCAGTGAAGACCTCTTTGACAGGGGGAACACTGAAGCTTTCTTT. This rearrangement joins TRBV25-1 to TRBJ1-1; TRBD1 matches at 8 bases. The V segment lost 2 bases and the J segment 1 base; nucleotides outside the gene matches: 9. The CDR3 has 17 residues. Germline values: CDR1 MGHDK, CDR2 SYGVNS.

This clonotype was counted many times. CDR3 loop: CASSRLQGDTEAFF. Here the CDR3 DNA reads TGTGCCAGTAGTAGGTTGCAGGGTGACACTGAAGCTTTCTTT. This rearrangement joins TRBV19 to TRBJ1-1; D perhaps matches TRBD1 (5 bases). The CDR3 runs 14 residues. Germline CDR1 LNHDA, CDR2 SQIVND (reference sequence). The V and J ends lost 4 bases and 3 bases respectively, with 12 bases between them. The complete variable domain, with remaining parts taken from reference TRBV19 and TRBJ1-1, reads DGGITQSPKYLFRKEGQNVTLSCEQNLNHDAMYWYRQDPGQGLRLIYYSQIVNDFQKGDIAEGYSVSREKKESFPLTVTSAQKNPTAFYLCASSRLQGDTEAFFGQGTRLTVV.